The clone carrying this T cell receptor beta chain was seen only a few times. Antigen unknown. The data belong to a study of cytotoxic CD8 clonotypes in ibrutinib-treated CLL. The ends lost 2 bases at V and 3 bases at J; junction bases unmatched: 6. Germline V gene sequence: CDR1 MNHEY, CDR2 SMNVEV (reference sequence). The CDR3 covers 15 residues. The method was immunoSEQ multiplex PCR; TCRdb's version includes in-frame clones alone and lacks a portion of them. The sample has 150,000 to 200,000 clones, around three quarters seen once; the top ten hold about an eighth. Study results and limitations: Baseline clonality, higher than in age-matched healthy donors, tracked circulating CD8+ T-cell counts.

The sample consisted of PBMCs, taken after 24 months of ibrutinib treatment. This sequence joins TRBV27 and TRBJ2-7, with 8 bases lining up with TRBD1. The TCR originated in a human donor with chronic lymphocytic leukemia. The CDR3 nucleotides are TGTGCCAGCAGTTTACTGGGGACAGGCGGCTACGAGCAGTACTTC. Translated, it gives CASSLLGTGGYEQYF.